The 8 T cell receptor beta chains reported below all come from one sample, sequenced in a study of T cells expressing NK-cell markers. TCRdb reprocessed the 5' RACE reads and keeps a single row for each CDR3 protein, giving no DNA. The sample has around 280,000 distinct CDR3 sequences. Sequenced sample: blood T cells: a sorted CD56 or NKG2C T cell subset, CD4+ or CD8+ T cells, or bulk PBMC T cells (not recorded which). Receptors originate from a man aged 18 to 30 in good health.

The CDR3: CASSPLVGEQYF. The chain couples TRBV6-5 to TRBJ2-7; the TRBD1 assignment by TCRdb is unverifiable without DNA. The CDR3 covers 12 residues. In germline, CDR1 is MNHEY, CDR2 SVGAGI.

The chain is built from TRBV19 and TRBJ1-5. The CDR3 runs to 13 residues. Germline V gene lookup returns CDR1 LNHDA and CDR2 SQIVND (reference sequence). The CDR3 reads CASSITNNQPQHF. Drawing the rest from reference TRBV19 and TRBJ1-5, the complete variable domain is DGGITQSPKYLFRKEGQNVTLSCEQNLNHDAMYWYRQDPGQGLRLIYYSQIVNDFQKGDIAEGYSVSREKKESFPLTVTSAQKNPTAFYLCASSITNNQPQHFGDGTRLSIL.

The chain joins TRBV6-4 to TRBJ2-5; without DNA, the TCRdb call of TRBD1 cannot be checked. Germline CDR1 is MRHNA and CDR2 is SNTAGT. This CDR3 has 13 residues. The CDR3 loop is CATSMGQGETQYF.

This sequence joins TRBV25-1 and TRBJ2-2. Germline V gene lookup returns CDR1 MGHDK and CDR2 SYGVNS. The CDR3 consists of 14 residues. The CDR3 spells CASSDLTNTGELFF.

The chain joins TRBV4-2 to TRBJ2-7; TCRdb outputs TRBD1, but without DNA this stays unchecked. In germline, CDR1 is LGHNA, CDR2 YNFKEQ. The CDR3 consists of 15 residues. This chain's CDR3 is CASSQGGDGFYEQYF.

The chain uses TRBV5-1 and TRBJ2-4; TCRdb's assignment of TRBD1 cannot be checked, as there is no DNA. Looked up from germline, CDR1 is SGHRS and CDR2 is YFSETQ. The CDR3 covers 13 residues. CDR3 region: CASSPGQKNIQYF.

This chain links TRBV11-2 with TRBJ2-3; TCRdb's D call, TRBD2, is unchecked because there is no DNA. Per germline, CDR1 SGHAT and CDR2 FQNNGV. The CDR3 consists of 14 residues. CDR3 loop: CASSLVPSGDTQYF.

The rearrangement links TRBV5-1 to TRBJ2-1; TCRdb gives TRBD2 as the D gene, but with no DNA this cannot be confirmed. Germline-derived CDR1 and CDR2 are SGHRS and YFSETQ. The CDR3 is 16 amino acids. CDR3 in amino acids: CASSRVAGGPVNEQFF.